This T cell receptor (beta chain) was captured in a study of CD8+ T cells in alopecia areata. Study-wide results and limits: Higher clonality was seen in lesional scalp than in normal scalp, especially in alopecia totalis/universalis.

Reverse transcribed after extraction, RNA yielded cDNA as the sequencing template. Using immunoSEQ multiplex PCR, the repertoire was profiled, and TCRdb retains in-frame clones only, with some absent. The data contain 93,000 or so clones, 55% of them singletons. Trimming removed 0 bases at V and 5 bases at J, with 8 bases between. The CDR3 has 13 residues. In germline, CDR1 is SGHRS, CDR2 YFSETQ. Sorting separated CD4+ and CD8+ T cells out of PBMCs. As to this clone: Its specificity is not known. Other nucleotide sequences from this sample produce the same CDR3.

The receptor was derived from a human donor in good health. Sequencing was carried out using CD4+ T cells sorted from blood. V usage is TRBV5-1 and J usage is TRBJ2-5; D perhaps matches TRBD2 (5 bases). CDR3 residues: CASSLGGGETQYF. The CDR3 coding sequence is TGCGCCAGCAGCTTGGGAGGCGGGGAGACCCAGTACTTC. The full variable domain, with the rest looked up from reference TRBV5-1 and TRBJ2-5, is KAGVTQTPRYLIKTRGQQVTLSCSPISGHRSVSWYQQTPGQGLQFLFEYFSETQRNKGNFPGRFSGRQFSNSRSEMNVSTLELGDSALYLCASSLGGGETQYFGPGTRLLVL.